This is a list of T cell receptor beta chains from one sample in a study of type 1 and type 2 diabetes patients. TCRdb redid the calling of the multiplex PCR reads with MiXCR, one entry per CDR3 protein. The table shows under 300,000 distinct CDR3 sequences, with around 47% occurring only once. Specimen: peripheral blood mononuclear cells (PBMCs). The receptor set was obtained from a man aged 18 to 35 with type 2 diabetes. Both conserved end residues are part of each CDR3. D genes are given only for firm matches. The size of a clone is reported for some rows only, either as once, few or many, or as a class for expanded clones.

D | size | J | V | DNA | CDR3
NA | NA | TRBJ2-7 | TRBV29-1 | TGCAGCGTTGAAGACTTTATGACGGACGAGCAGTACTTC | CSVEDFMTDEQYF
NA | few | TRBJ2-3 | TRBV20-1 | TGTTCCAGTAGCACAGATACGCAGTATTTT | CSSSTDTQYF
TRBD1 | NA | TRBJ2-2 | TRBV6-5 | TGTGCCAGCAGTGGGACAGCCCTCACCGGGGAGCTGTTTTTT | CASSGTALTGELFF
NA | NA | TRBJ1-6 | TRBV10-3 | TGTGCCATCAGTGAAGATGAGGGAAGTAATTCACCCCTCCACTTT | CAISEDEGSNSPLHF
NA | NA | TRBJ2-7 | TRBV25-1 | TGTGCCAGCAGTGTGTGGGCCGGCGAGCAGTACTTC | CASSVWAGEQYF
NA | few | TRBJ1-5 | TRBV27 | TGTGCCAGCAGTGTACAGGGAACGCAGCCCCAGCATTTT | CASSVQGTQPQHF
NA | once | TRBJ1-2 | TRBV19 | TGTGCCAGTAGCGCGGGACGGAAGTATGGCTACACCTTC | CASSAGRKYGYTF
NA | many | TRBJ1-1 | TRBV2 | TGTGCCAGCAGTGAAGACTTGAACACTGAAGCTTTCTTT | CASSEDLNTEAFF
NA | many | TRBJ1-1 | TRBV25-1 | TGTGCCAGTCAGGGGTACGGGACTGAAGCTTTCTTT | CASQGYGTEAFF
TRBD1 | few | TRBJ1-4 | TRBV2 | TGTGCCAGCAGTGGGGACAGTGAAGAAAAACTGTTTTTT | CASSGDSEEKLFF
NA | many | TRBJ2-7 | TRBV10-2 | TGCGCCAGCAGTGACCCCGGACAGTACGAGCAGTACTTC | CASSDPGQYEQYF
NA | few | TRBJ2-3 | TRBV10-1 | TGCGCCAGCAGTGTCAGCCCAACAGGGGAGGTGGCAGATACGCAGTATTTT | CASSVSPTGEVADTQYF
NA | NA | TRBJ2-2 | TRBV7-2 | TGTGCCAGCAGTTTAGAGGGGCAGGGCGGGGAGCTGTTTTTT | CASSLEGQGGELFF
TRBD1 | once | TRBJ2-7 | TRBV13 | TGTGCCAGCAGCTGGGACAGGGGGCGAGAGCAGTACTTC | CASSWDRGREQYF
NA | NA | TRBJ2-5 | TRBV28 | TGTGCCAGCAGGGGACCTATCCAAGAGACCCAGTACTTC | CASRGPIQETQYF
NA | few | TRBJ2-7 | TRBV10-1 | TGCGCCAGCAGTCCGTCCGGGACAAACTACTACGAGCAGTACTTC | CASSPSGTNYYEQYF
NA | NA | TRBJ1-4 | TRBV4-1 | TGCGCCAGCAGCCAAGATAGGCATGGTAGTGAAAAACTGTTTTTT | CASSQDRHGSEKLFF
NA | few | TRBJ2-2 | TRBV19 | TGTGCCAGTAGTCGACAGCTCACCGGGGAGCTGTTTTTT | CASSRQLTGELFF
NA | NA | TRBJ1-2 | TRBV28 | TGTGCCAGCACCGCCGTCAGGTCGGATGGCTACACCTTC | CASTAVRSDGYTF
NA | NA | TRBJ2-7 | TRBV11-2 | TGTGCCAGCACCACCATTTACGGTCTTGGCGAGCAGTACTTC | CASTTIYGLGEQYF
NA | few | TRBJ2-1 | TRBV5-1 | TGCGCCAGCAGCTTGGGGGCAGGGATCGTCAATGAGCAGTTCTTC | CASSLGAGIVNEQFF
NA | NA | TRBJ1-1 | TRBV30 | TGTGCCTGTAAAACAGGGAGCCCTGAAGCTTTCTTT | CACKTGSPEAFF
TRBD2 | NA | TRBJ2-5 | TRBV19 | TGTGCCAGTAGTATCTATCCGACTAGCGGTCGTCAAGAGACCCAGTACTTC | CASSIYPTSGRQETQYF
TRBD2 | NA | TRBJ2-7 | TRBV19 | TGTGCCAGTAGTACCGCGGGAGCCCGCTCCTACGAGCAGTACTTC | CASSTAGARSYEQYF
TRBD1 | NA | TRBJ2-1 | TRBV30 | TGTGCCTGGAGCTCAACAGGGGTTGAGCAGTTCTTC | CAWSSTGVEQFF
NA | few | TRBJ2-3 | TRBV6-5 | TGTGCCAGCAGCCCCCGACGGGGGATGACAGATACGCAGTATTTT | CASSPRRGMTDTQYF
TRBD2 | NA | TRBJ2-5 | TRBV6-1 | TGTGCCAGCAGTGTCACCGGGACTAGTCTAGAGACCCAGTACTTC | CASSVTGTSLETQYF
NA | few | TRBJ1-1 | TRBV29-1 | TGCAGCGTTTCTGACACTGAAGCTTTCTTT | CSVSDTEAFF
NA | few | TRBJ2-2 | TRBV30 | TGTGCCTGGAGTGGGGAACTATTATACACCGGGGAGCTGTTTTTT | CAWSGELLYTGELFF
TRBD1 | NA | TRBJ2-7 | TRBV7-6 | TGTGCCAGCAGCCTGGACAGGGACCCAAGCTACGAGCAGTACTTC | CASSLDRDPSYEQYF
TRBD1 | NA | TRBJ1-1 | TRBV6-5 | TGTGCCAGCGAGGAGGAAAAGGGGGCCGCTTTCTTT | CASEEEKGAAFF